Below are 22 T cell receptor beta chains sequenced from a single sample in a study of blood T cell repertoires in COVID-19. Sequencing was performed with immunoSEQ multiplex PCR; in TCRdb, only in-frame clones are kept and a portion is missing. The sample carries about 240,000 clones, roughly 80% recorded once. Material for sequencing was peripheral blood. The source is a woman in her late teens or twenties with acute or convalescent COVID-19.

The V and J genes are TRBV4-3 and TRBJ1-4, with D tentatively TRBD1 (6 bases). CDR3 length equals 16 residues. The germline V gene encodes CDR1 LGHNA and CDR2 YSLEER. V lost 0 bases and J 8 bases, leaving 16 bases between the germline ends. This CDR3 reads CASSQDYRVYGEKLFF. As DNA, the CDR3 is TGCGCCAGCAGCCAAGATTACAGGGTGTATGGGGAAAAACTGTTTTTT.

The chain couples TRBV27 to TRBJ2-7, with 8 bases lining up with TRBD1. The CDR3 loop spans 15 amino acids. The junction had 7 bases not matched to a gene; V was cut back by 6 bases and J by 0 bases. Germline V gene data show CDR1 as MNHEY and CDR2 as SMNVEV (reference sequence). For the CDR3, the DNA is TGTGCCAGCAGCCGGGACAGGTATTTCTCCTACGAGCAGTACTTC. This codes for CASSRDRYFSYEQYF.

J is TRBJ1-1 and V is TRBV19; 8 bases line up with TRBD1. The CDR3 is 14 residues long. V lost 9 bases and J lost 2; bases outside the gene matches: 8. Germline V gene sequence: CDR1 LNHDA, CDR2 SQIVND (reference sequence). The CDR3 bases are TGTGCCAGCTCCTGGACAGGGTTCAACACTGAAGCTTTCTTT. It translates to CASSWTGFNTEAFF.

A remark on this clone: The sample contains more than one DNA sequence encoding this CDR3. The J gene is TRBJ1-2, the V gene TRBV6-2 or TRBV6-3; 10 nucleotides line up with TRBD1. The CDR3 runs 13 residues. V gave up 5 bases and J gave up 3 bases; unmatched junction bases: 0. Germline assignment: CDR1 MNHEY and CDR2 SVGEGT. In DNA, the CDR3 is TGTGCCAGCAGTGGGACAGGGGACTATGGCTACACCTTC. This gives the protein CASSGTGDYGYTF.

This chain links TRBV20-1 with TRBJ2-3, with 13 bases matching TRBD2. The CDR3 is 15 amino acids. CDR1 is DFQATT, CDR2 SNEGSKA, per germline (reference sequence). Losses at the gene ends were 3 bases for V and 6 bases for J; bases not matched to a gene: 6. CDR3 DNA: TGCAGTGCTAGTCCGACTAGCGGGAGGAGTGATACGCAGTATTTT. Amino acid sequence: CSASPTSGRSDTQYF.

The V gene is TRBV27, the J gene TRBJ1-2, with a tentative D call TRBD1 (5 bases). This CDR3 is 14 amino acids long. V lost 5 bases to trimming and J lost 2 bases, with 12 bases between them. Germline V gene lookup returns CDR1 MNHEY and CDR2 SMNVEV (reference sequence). CDR3 coding DNA: TGTGCCAGCAGTCCCTTGGGGGGGAACTATGGCTACACCTTC. As protein: CASSPLGGNYGYTF.

The V gene is TRBV27, the J gene TRBJ2-7; D might be TRBD2 (5 bases). V lost 3 bases, J lost 6 bases, and 9 bases lay in between. This CDR3 comprises 12 residues. From germline, CDR1 is MNHEY and CDR2 SMNVEV (reference sequence). The chain's CDR3 is CASSFEGSEQYF. CDR3 nucleotides: TGTGCCAGCAGTTTTGAGGGATCCGAGCAGTACTTC.

V usage is TRBV28 and J usage is TRBJ1-2; D possibly corresponds to TRBD1 (5 bases). CDR1 is MDHEN and CDR2 is SYDVKM in the germline V gene. Trimming pared 6 bases from V and 4 bases from J, leaving 9 bases between. CDR3 length: 12 amino acids. DNA for the CDR3: TGTGCCAGCAGGCAGGGTGTCTATGGCTACACCTTC. Translating it yields CASRQGVYGYTF.

The chain combines TRBV5-1 with TRBJ2-7; maybe TRBD1 (5 bases). Germline CDR1 SGHRS, CDR2 YFSETQ. Trimming left V 7 bases short and J 2 bases short, with 16 bases between. The length of the CDR3 is 14 residues. The CDR3 region has the DNA TGCGCCAGCGGCTCAGGACAAGCCCCCTACGAGCAGTACTTC. Its translation is CASGSGQAPYEQYF.

This sequence joins TRBV19 and TRBJ2-7, with 8 positions matching TRBD1. V dropped 6 bases and J dropped 0; count of bases not matched to a gene: 4. This CDR3 contains 14 residues. Per the germline V gene, CDR1 is LNHDA and CDR2 is SQIVND (reference sequence). In DNA form, the CDR3 reads TGTGCCAGTAGAGGGACAGGCAGCTCCTACGAGCAGTACTTC. Protein sequence: CASRGTGSSYEQYF.

This chain joins TRBV4-1 and TRBJ1-2, with D uncertain. The CDR3 sequence is 15 residues long. V shed 0 bases and J shed 4 bases, with 12 bases lying between them. The germline CDR1 and CDR2 sequences are MGHRA and YSYEKL. The CDR3 loop is CASSQEALTAYGYTF. The CDR3 nucleotides are TGCGCCAGCAGCCAAGAAGCTCTAACAGCCTATGGCTACACCTTC.

This clone was detected only a few times. The chain links TRBV7-2 to TRBJ1-1; possibly TRBD1 for D (5 bases). V was cut by 2 bases and J by 2 bases, with 15 bases left in between. In germline, CDR1 is SGHTA, CDR2 FQGNSA. The CDR3 has 16 residues. CDR3: CASSLRLSQGNTEAFF. CDR3 coding DNA: TGTGCCAGCAGCTTACGTCTTTCGCAGGGAAACACTGAAGCTTTCTTT.

The chain couples TRBV7-8 to TRBJ2-1; 8 bases line up with TRBD1. Germline V gene sequence: CDR1 SGHVS, CDR2 FQNEAQ. J gave up 8 bases and V 3 bases, and 9 bases lay outside the gene matches. The CDR3 is 15 residues long. The CDR3 DNA reads TGTGCCAGCAGCTTGGAGGACAGGGCCCCCGATGAGCAGTTCTTC. Its protein product is CASSLEDRAPDEQFF.

The genes are TRBV5-6 and TRBJ2-7; 7 nucleotides match TRBD2. This CDR3 region has 14 residues. The V and J ends lost 5 bases and 3 bases, in that order; junction bases with no gene match: 8. The V gene's germline CDR1 is SGHDT and CDR2 YYEEEE. The chain's CDR3 is CASSPGTMGYEQYF. In nucleotides, the CDR3 is TGTGCCAGCAGTCCCGGGACTATGGGCTACGAGCAGTACTTC. Full variable domain (rest looked up from reference TRBV5-6 and TRBJ2-7): DAGVTQSPTHLIKTRGQQVTLRCSPKSGHDTVSWYQQALGQGPQFIFQYYEEEERQRGNFPDRFSGHQFPNYSSELNVNALLLGDSALYLCASSPGTMGYEQYFGPGTRLTVT.

The rearrangement joins TRBV28 to TRBJ2-7; TRBD2 matches 13 bases. From germline, CDR1 is MDHEN and CDR2 SYDVKM. The CDR3 spans 16 residues. The trim removed 5 bases at V and 2 bases at J, leaving 6 bases unmatched. The chain's CDR3 is CASSTRTSGSPYEQYF. The CDR3 nucleotides read TGTGCCAGCAGTACCAGGACTAGCGGGAGCCCCTACGAGCAGTACTTC.

This sequence joins TRBV11-2 and TRBJ2-2; 7 bases agree with TRBD1. The CDR3 sequence is 12 residues long. V was pared by 0 bases and J by 13 bases, with 2 bases of the junction left unmatched. Germline V CDR1 and CDR2: SGHAT, FQNNGV. CDR3: CASSLERGRLFF. Here the CDR3 DNA reads TGTGCCAGCAGCTTAGAGAGGGGGCGGCTGTTTTTT.

The V gene is TRBV4-3, the J gene TRBJ1-5; weak D call: TRBD1 (6 bases). Trimming cost V 4 bases and J 6 bases, with 16 bases left between them. CDR1 and CDR2 from the germline V gene are LGHNA and YSLEER. This CDR3 region has 15 residues. The CDR3 DNA reads TGCGCCAGCAGCCGAGAGCTACAGGGTCCTCAGCCCCAGCATTTT. Its translation: CASSRELQGPQPQHF.

The chain links TRBV6-5 to TRBJ2-7; TRBD1 aligns across 9 bases. CDR3 length: 13 residues. Per germline, CDR1 MNHEY and CDR2 SVGAGI. CDR3 sequence (DNA): TGTGCGATAAAGGGACAGGGATCTTCCGAGCAGTACTTC. Translation gives CAIKGQGSSEQYF.

The rearrangement links TRBV6-2 or TRBV6-3 to TRBJ2-2; 7 bases match TRBD1. J gave up 7 bases and V 5 bases, and 10 bases lay outside the gene matches. The CDR3 runs 15 residues. CDR1 and CDR2 from the germline V gene are MNHEY and SVGEGT. The CDR3 sequence is CASSPAGTAGGELFF. The CDR3 DNA follows: TGTGCCAGCAGTCCAGCCGGGACAGCTGGCGGGGAGCTGTTTTTT.

The table lists this clone with many counts. This rearrangement joins TRBV7-8 to TRBJ2-2, with 12 bases lining up with TRBD2. Per the germline V gene, CDR1 is SGHVS and CDR2 is FQNEAQ. This CDR3 comprises 16 residues. The junction had 6 bases not matched to a gene; V was cut back by 6 bases and J by 4 bases. CDR3 in DNA: TGTGCCAGCAGTTCGCTAGCGGGAGGGGGCACCGGGGAGCTGTTTTTT. Amino acid sequence: CASSSLAGGGTGELFF.

This clone was picked up one time. This chain connects TRBV4-3 to TRBJ2-7, with D hard to call. CDR1 LGHNA and CDR2 YSLEER come from the germline V gene. V lost 1 base and J 0 bases, leaving 7 bases between the germline ends. This CDR3 region has 14 residues. The CDR3: CASSQGGISYEQYF. DNA of the CDR3: TGCGCCAGCAGCCAAGGCGGCATCTCCTACGAGCAGTACTTC.

V and J are TRBV18 and TRBJ1-6; unclear D gene. Germline assignment: CDR1 KGHSH and CDR2 LQKENI. The germline V and J ends were trimmed by 1 base and 3 bases, with 7 bases remaining between them. CDR3 length equals 15 residues. CDR3 in amino acids: CASSPQSNYNSPLHF. The CDR3 coding sequence is TGTGCCAGCTCACCACAGAGCAACTATAATTCACCCCTCCACTTT. Full variable domain (outside the CDR3, taken from reference TRBV18 and TRBJ1-6): NAGVMQNPRHLVRRRGQEARLRCSPMKGHSHVYWYRQLPEEGLKFMVYLQKENIIDESGMPKERFSAEFPKEGPSILRIQQVVRGDSAAYFCASSPQSNYNSPLHFGNGTRLTVT.